This T cell receptor beta chain was sequenced in a study of control samples from healthy donors and cancer patients (dated by TCRdb to 2018 to 2020). The CDR3 has 12 amino acids, counting the end cysteine and phenylalanine. The only DNA kept is the CDR3, 36 bases in frame from the first base. V is clipped by 7 bases and J by 6 bases, and the sequence between their germline boundaries is 10 bases long. In the germline V gene, CDR1 corresponds to WSHSY and CDR2 to SAAADI. A word on this clone: The antigen this receptor binds is unknown. Base quality data are lacking; no much larger clone is found one base away.

Receptor amplification or capture employed the immunoSEQ multiplex PCR assay. TCRdb's version of the immuneACCESS table is confined to in-frame rearrangements and falls short of the full clone set. An unresolved V gene accounts for under half of the shortfall where checked; the remainder is of unknown origin. This sample lists under 150,000 clones; roughly 89% were detected once. The biggest ten clones account for approximately 8% of the sample. The rearranged chain carries TRBV10-2 and TRBJ2-1, and TRBD1 may be the D gene, going by 6 matching bases. The sequence was collected from a man aged 45-65 years with head and neck cancer. Sequencing was carried out using PBMCs. In nucleotide form, the sequence is TGCGCCAGCACCCGGGACACCAATGAGCAGTTCTTC. This is translated as CASTRDTNEQFF.